A single T cell receptor (beta chain) is shown here with its context. The data derive from a study of blood T cell dynamics during melanoma immunotherapy. The overall study: Patients with metastatic melanoma got pembrolizumab or nivolumab-ipilimumab as first-line care.

Trimming took 4 bases from V and 5 from J, leaving 24 bases between them. Germline values: CDR1 SEHNR, CDR2 FQNEAQ (reference sequence). CDR3 length: 17 amino acids. Time point noted: pre-treatment baseline. Method: immunoSEQ multiplex PCR; TCRdb's copy keeps in-frame clones and lacks some. This table holds 20,000 to 30,000 clones, around 88% found once. This clonotype was sampled from a human donor with melanoma. The input for sequencing was blood, taken from a patient treated with checkpoint blockade. This chain joins TRBV7-9 and TRBJ2-7, with D tentatively TRBD2 (6 bases). This chain's CDR3 is CASSSYTGGKGEDEQYF. The CDR3, as DNA: TGTGCCAGCAGCTCCTACACTGGCGGGAAGGGTGAGGACGAGCAGTACTTC.